This T cell receptor beta chain was obtained from a study of blood T cell repertoires in COVID-19. About the study: The United States, Italy and Spain provided the acute and convalescent COVID-19 samples. PBMCs, B-cell-depleted T cells, or T cells provided the cDNA or gDNA that made up the material.

Per the original data handling: Estimation of nucleated cell counts relied on the amplification of reference gene primers. Clones were sequenced by immunoSEQ multiplex PCR, and TCRdb holds only the in-frame ones, with some missing. The V and J calls and clone size come from that table; D and trimming were worked out from the DNA. Found here are just under 65,000 clones, 80% to 90% of them singletons; the top ten hold about 6.7%. The CDR3 runs to 13 residues. Germline V gene data show CDR1 as SGHDT and CDR2 as YYEEEE. Trimming took off 4 bases at V and 1 base at J, with 9 bases between the two ends. This sequence was found in a human donor in a cohort sampled during active COVID-19. The chain links TRBV5-6 to TRBJ2-7; TRBD1 might be the D (6 bases). The sequenced sample consisted of peripheral blood. The CDR3 nucleotides are TGTGCCAGCAGCCCAGACAGGTCCTACGAGCAGTACTTC. It is translated as CASSPDRSYEQYF.